This T cell receptor (beta chain) was found in a study of blood T cell repertoires in COVID-19. Study at large: T cells, B-cell-depleted T cells, or PBMCs supplied cDNA or gDNA.

The repertoire was sequenced with immunoSEQ multiplex PCR; TCRdb's copy has only in-frame clones and lacks some. The sample includes around 200,000 clones, about 85% seen only once; the top ten take roughly 5%. This CDR3 is built from 14 residues. Unmatched junction bases numbered 6, after V lost 6 bases and J lost 4 bases. CDR1 is SGHNT and CDR2 is YENEEA in the germline V gene. Sequences were obtained from peripheral blood. The receptor's source is a woman of 80 years or more with acute or convalescent COVID-19. The gene calls are TRBV11-3 and TRBJ2-3; 8 bases align to TRBD2. CDR3 in DNA: TGTGCCAGCAGTGATAGCGGGATGTCAGATACGCAGTATTTT. Encoded protein: CASSDSGMSDTQYF.